This T cell receptor (beta chain) was documented in a study of regulatory T cells in long-lasting Graves disease. Study-wide results and limits: Relative to newly diagnosed Graves' patients, persistent ones had lower TCR diversity.

This sample's time point: newly diagnosed GD, antithyroid drugs for less than 3 months. There was RNA extracted from PBMCs, and the TCR library was made from it. This clonotype was counted at least ten times. Its antigen is not identified. Libraries of TCR beta came from iRepertoire HTBI primers plus Arm-PCR of CDR3 regions. TCRdb re-called the multiplex PCR reads with MiXCR, one entry per CDR3 protein. The repertoire consists of about 240,000 distinct CDR3 sequences, with around 20% occurring once and the leading ten covering roughly 13%. Trimming removed 6 bases from V and 8 bases from J; junction bases left unmatched: 12. CDR3 length: 15 residues. CDR1 and CDR2 from the germline V gene are SGHVS and FNYEAQ.

Sequencing used peripheral blood mononuclear cells (PBMCs), obtained at new diagnosis, from a patient treated with antithyroid drugs. The TCR sequence derives from a female donor with Graves disease. The chain has TRBV7-6 and TRBJ1-3, with 8 bases fitting TRBD1. The CDR3 nucleotides read TGTGCCAGCAGACGGACAGGGAACGGAGGTGACACCATATATTTT. It translates to CASRRTGNGGDTIYF.